The 25 T cell receptor beta chains listed next were all sequenced from one sample in a study of cytomegalovirus exposure and HLA in healthy donors (TCRdb year 2017). Receptor amplification or capture employed the immunoSEQ multiplex PCR assay. For the multiplex PCR, a mixture combining 60 forward primers for TCR Vbeta segments and 13 reverse primers for TCR Jbeta segments was used. TCRdb took over this immuneACCESS table, retaining in-frame rearrangements with V and J assigned. Such tables are incomplete; in checked studies, under half of the missing clones stem from an unresolved V gene, and the remainder is unexplained. Present in this sample are about 63,000 clones, about 65% of which were seen just once. About 23% of the sample comes from the top ten. Sequences were obtained from PBMCs. These receptors originate from a man aged 45-65 years in good health and CMV-seropositive.

The chain carries TRBV5-1 and TRBJ2-3; possible D gene TRBD2, 6 bases. Trimming removed 0 bases at V and 6 bases at J, with 17 bases between. The CDR3 extends over 16 amino acids. Germline CDR1 SGHRS, CDR2 YFSETQ. CDR3 amino acids: CASSLAQLRRGDTQYF. The CDR3 DNA reads as TGCGCCAGCAGCTTGGCCCAGCTCCGACGGGGGGATACGCAGTATTTT.

This clone came up once. The chain uses TRBV6-5 and TRBJ2-7; no clear D gene. The CDR3 has 13 amino acids. Germline V gene data show CDR1 as MNHEY and CDR2 as SVGAGI. V lost 6 bases and J lost 2, with 11 bases in between. DNA of the CDR3: TGTGCCAGCAGGAGTACTCCAACCTACGAGCAGTACTTC. This sequence encodes CASRSTPTYEQYF.

V usage is TRBV9 and J usage is TRBJ2-3; the match to TRBD2 covers 9 bases. The CDR3 length is 19 residues. Per germline, CDR1 SGDLS and CDR2 YYNGEE. With V trimmed by 0 bases and J by 5 bases, 16 bases remained unmatched. This CDR3 reads CASSVALVWKREDEDTQYF. The CDR3 DNA is TGTGCCAGCAGCGTAGCCCTGGTTTGGAAGCGGGAGGATGAAGATACGCAGTATTTT.

The chain is built from TRBV11-3 and TRBJ2-7, with D maybe TRBD2 (5 bases). This CDR3 is 13 amino acids long. Trimming shortened V by 3 bases and J by 4 bases, and 10 bases separated the two germline ends. Germline assignment: CDR1 SGHNT and CDR2 YENEEA. CDR3 DNA sequence: TGTGCCAGCAGCTTGAGGGAGAGTTACGAGCAGTACTTC. Protein sequence: CASSLRESYEQYF. The full variable domain, with the rest looked up from reference TRBV11-3 and TRBJ2-7, is EAGVVQSPRYKIIEKKQPVAFWCNPISGHNTLYWYLQNLGQGPELLIRYENEEAVDDSQLPKDRFSAERLKGVDSTLKIQPAELGDSAVYLCASSLRESYEQYFGPGTRLTVT.

The sample holds a few counts of this clone. The chain is built from TRBV20-1 and TRBJ2-2; a weak D match, TRBD2 (5 bases). CDR3 length: 11 amino acids. Trimming shortened V by 6 bases and J by 3 bases, and 5 bases separated the two germline ends. Per germline, CDR1 DFQATT and CDR2 SNEGSKA (reference sequence). CDR3: CSARDTGELFF. The DNA for the CDR3 is TGCAGTGCGAGGGACACCGGGGAGCTGTTTTTT.

CDR3 protein: CASTQTQGETQYF. In DNA form, the CDR3 reads TGTGCCAGCACCCAAACCCAGGGGGAGACCCAGTACTTC. This sequence joins TRBV5-4 and TRBJ2-5; TRBD1 is a possible D gene (6 bases). The V gene's germline CDR1 is SGHNT and CDR2 YYREEE (reference sequence). V dropped 6 bases and J dropped 5 bases, with 14 bases sitting between them. This CDR3 contains 13 residues.

The chain has TRBV27 and TRBJ2-7; D remains ambiguous. The CDR3 has 13 residues. Germline CDR1 is MNHEY and CDR2 is SMNVEV (reference sequence). With 11 bases removed from V and 6 bases from J, the gap between germline ends came to 20 bases. This CDR3 reads CASYPRRGGEQYF. CDR3 sequence (DNA): TGTGCCTCCTACCCCCGACGTGGCGGCGAGCAGTACTTC.

In its sample, this clone was seen a few times. V usage is TRBV2 and J usage is TRBJ2-3; weak D call: TRBD1 (5 bases). Germline V gene sequence: CDR1 SNHLY, CDR2 FYNNEI. Trimming cost V 6 bases and J 0 bases, with 7 bases left between them. The CDR3 extends over 13 amino acids. The CDR3 spells CASRGQSTDTQYF. The CDR3 DNA reads as TGTGCCAGCAGGGGGCAGAGCACAGATACGCAGTATTTT.

The rearrangement links TRBV29-1 to TRBJ2-3; D gene ambiguous. The CDR3 runs to 14 residues. Per the germline V gene, CDR1 is SQVTM and CDR2 is ANQGSEA. V lost 5 bases and J lost 0, with 12 bases in between. CDR3 region: CSVRLALSTDTQYF. CDR3 nucleotide sequence: TGCAGCGTTAGACTCGCTCTAAGCACAGATACGCAGTATTTT.

V gene TRBV6-1 combines with J gene TRBJ2-7; TRBD2 agrees at 7 bases. The trim removed 6 bases at V and 6 bases at J, leaving 5 bases unmatched. CDR1 MNHNS and CDR2 SASEGT come from the germline V gene. This CDR3 spans 12 amino acids. The CDR3 reads CASSRLASEQYF. In nucleotides, the CDR3 is TGTGCCAGCAGCCGACTAGCAAGCGAGCAGTACTTC.

The chain combines TRBV29-1 with TRBJ1-1; no definite D call. The germline V and J ends were trimmed by 3 bases and 2 bases, with 10 bases remaining between them. The CDR3 is 13 residues long. From germline, CDR1 is SQVTM and CDR2 ANQGSEA. The CDR3 spells CSVEARINTEAFF. The CDR3 nucleotides read TGCAGCGTTGAGGCCAGAATTAACACTGAAGCTTTCTTT.

This clone has more than one count but fewer than ten. This sequence joins TRBV4-1 and TRBJ1-1; D perhaps matches TRBD1 (5 bases). Germline V CDR1 and CDR2: MGHRA, YSYEKL. Trimming left V 1 base short and J 4 bases short, with 10 bases between. The CDR3 is 14 residues long. In nucleotides, the CDR3 is TGCGCCAGCAGCCAAGCAGGGTTCGGCACTGAAGCTTTCTTT. Its translation: CASSQAGFGTEAFF.

This clone was detected once. The chain is built from TRBV5-1 and TRBJ1-1; D is unresolved. Trimming removed 0 bases from V and 0 bases from J, with 6 bases in between. The V gene's germline CDR1 is SGHRS and CDR2 YFSETQ. This CDR3 spans 14 amino acids. The CDR3 DNA reads as TGCGCCAGCAGCTTGGCCGCGTTGAACACTGAAGCTTTCTTT. Translation gives CASSLAALNTEAFF.

The genes are TRBV27 and TRBJ1-5; no definite D call. V was cut by 5 bases and J by 5 bases, with 16 bases left in between. The CDR3 is 15 residues long. Per germline, CDR1 MNHEY and CDR2 SMNVEV (reference sequence). The CDR3 DNA follows: TGTGCCAGCAGTGCGGACGGGGATCCCCATCAGCCCCAGCATTTT. Amino acids: CASSADGDPHQPQHF.

This clone was counted a few times. The chain combines TRBV5-4 with TRBJ1-2; D is unresolved. Between the trimmed V and J ends, which lost 3 bases and 3 bases, there was a span of 12 bases. CDR1 SGHNT and CDR2 YYREEE come from the germline V gene (reference sequence). The CDR3 runs to 14 residues. CDR3 sequence reads: CASSSRGPDYGYTF. CDR3 in DNA: TGTGCCAGCAGCTCCCGAGGGCCCGACTATGGCTACACCTTC.

V is TRBV6-5 and J is TRBJ2-1, with D unresolved. This CDR3 comprises 15 residues. The germline CDR1 and CDR2 sequences are MNHEY and SVGAGI. Trimming took off 5 bases at V and 0 bases at J, with 11 bases between the two ends. The CDR3 region is CASSQFPSSYNEQFF. DNA of the CDR3: TGTGCCAGCAGTCAATTTCCGAGCTCCTACAATGAGCAGTTCTTC.

The chain combines TRBV18 with TRBJ2-5, with a weak D call TRBD1 (5 bases). Germline V gives CDR1 KGHSH, CDR2 LQKENI. The germline V and J ends were trimmed by 3 bases and 4 bases, with 12 bases remaining between them. This CDR3 is 14 amino acids long. In DNA, the CDR3 is TGTGCCAGCTCACCGGAAGGGGTGCTAGAGACCCAGTACTTC. It yields the protein CASSPEGVLETQYF.

The chain links TRBV5-4 to TRBJ1-1, with D unclear. Trimming pared 4 bases from V and 2 bases from J, leaving 12 bases between. Per the germline V gene, CDR1 is SGHNT and CDR2 is YYREEE (reference sequence). CDR3 size: 14 residues. CDR3 in amino acids: CASSRAGGNTEAFF. The CDR3, as DNA: TGTGCCAGCAGCCGGGCGGGCGGAAACACTGAAGCTTTCTTT.

The chain recombines TRBV30 with TRBJ1-1, with a tentative D call TRBD1 (5 bases). From germline, CDR1 is GTSNPN and CDR2 SVGIG (reference sequence). The CDR3 has 13 residues. V shed 4 bases and J shed 2 bases, with 11 bases lying between them. CDR3 sequence reads: CAWTRQPNTEAFF. The CDR3, as DNA: TGTGCCTGGACTAGACAGCCAAACACTGAAGCTTTCTTT.

The sample holds a few counts of this clone. The CDR3 loop reads CSAHRGEKLFF. In DNA, the CDR3 is TGCAGTGCTCACAGGGGGGAAAAACTGTTTTTT. V usage is TRBV20-1 and J usage is TRBJ1-4; 8 positions agree with TRBD1. CDR1 and CDR2 from the germline V gene are DFQATT and SNEGSKA (reference sequence). V lost 5 bases, J lost 8 bases, and 1 base stayed unmatched. CDR3 length: 11 amino acids.

V gene TRBV5-1 combines with J gene TRBJ2-1; 13 nucleotides agree with TRBD2. The CDR3 spans 15 residues. V shed 3 bases, J shed 4 bases, and the junction held 1 base outside the gene matches. Looked up from germline, CDR1 is SGHRS and CDR2 is YFSETQ. CDR3 region: CASSSGLAGYNEQFF. The CDR3 bases are TGCGCCAGCAGCTCGGGACTAGCGGGGTACAATGAGCAGTTCTTC.

J is TRBJ1-4 and V is TRBV10-1; D unresolved. This CDR3 has 14 amino acids. The germline CDR1 and CDR2 sequences are WNHNN and SYGVQD (reference sequence). Between the trimmed V and J ends, which lost 6 bases and 0 bases, there was a span of 8 bases. The CDR3 DNA sequence: TGCGCCAGCAGCGGTCCTGCAACTAATGAAAAACTGTTTTTT. It encodes CASSGPATNEKLFF.

J is TRBJ2-3 and V is TRBV5-1; 8 nucleotides align to TRBD2. Germline-derived CDR1 and CDR2 are SGHRS and YFSETQ. CDR3 length equals 15 residues. Unmatched junction bases numbered 6, after V lost 0 bases and J lost 6 bases. The CDR3 spells CASSLGRGAEDTQYF. CDR3 DNA sequence: TGCGCCAGCAGCTTGGGGCGGGGGGCAGAGGATACGCAGTATTTT.

This clone was picked up a small number of times. The genes are TRBV10-1 and TRBJ2-1; D gene ambiguous. CDR3 length equals 14 residues. V was pared by 0 bases and J by 1 base, with 4 bases between. In germline, CDR1 is WNHNN, CDR2 SYGVQD (reference sequence). For the CDR3, the DNA is TGCGCCAGCAGTGAGTCCGGTTCCTACAATGAGCAGTTCTTC. Translated: CASSESGSYNEQFF.

The chain recombines TRBV5-1 with TRBJ2-1, with 10 positions matching TRBD2. This CDR3 spans 15 amino acids. The V and J ends lost 1 base and 9 bases, in that order; junction bases with no gene match: 7. Germline V CDR1 and CDR2: SGHRS, YFSETQ. The CDR3 DNA sequence: TGCGCCAGCAGCTTGTCGACTAGCGGGTCCTCTGAGCAGTTCTTC. This gives the protein CASSLSTSGSSEQFF. Variable domain in full (rest from reference TRBV5-1 and TRBJ2-1): KAGVTQTPRYLIKTRGQQVTLSCSPISGHRSVSWYQQTPGQGLQFLFEYFSETQRNKGNFPGRFSGRQFSNSRSEMNVSTLELGDSALYLCASSLSTSGSSEQFFGPGTRLTVL.